The 12 T cell receptor beta chains below were found in one sample sequenced in a study of shared clonotypes between healthy human individuals. Here immunoSEQ multiplex PCR was the method, and the copy in TCRdb shows in-frame clones only, minus some. The table includes just over 2,000,000 clones, over 85% detected once. Sequenced: naive CD4+ T cells sorted from blood. The subset: CD45RA+ positively selected. These receptors originate from a man aged 18 to 35 in good health.

The chain is built from TRBV5-1 and TRBJ2-1; TRBD2 matches at 9 bases. V was pared by 1 base and J by 5 bases, with 4 bases of the junction left unmatched. Germline lookup yields CDR1 SGHRS and CDR2 YFSETQ. The CDR3 loop spans 15 amino acids. The chain's CDR3 is CASSLTSGFHNEQFF. For the CDR3, the DNA is TGCGCCAGCAGCTTGACTAGCGGGTTCCACAATGAGCAGTTCTTC.

In its sample, this clone was seen once. The chain links TRBV11-1 to TRBJ2-1; D is unclear. The length of the CDR3 is 14 residues. The germline V gene has CDR1 SGHAT and CDR2 FQDESV (reference sequence). Trimming cost V 4 bases and J 0 bases, with 7 bases left between them. This chain's CDR3 is CASSSKSSYNEQFF. Written as DNA, the CDR3 is TGTGCCAGCAGCTCCAAAAGCTCCTACAATGAGCAGTTCTTC.

The chain links TRBV11-2 to TRBJ1-3; no clear D gene. Trimming cost V 5 bases and J 3 bases, with 11 bases left between them. Germline assignment: CDR1 SGHAT and CDR2 FQNNGV. The CDR3 is made up of 14 amino acids. The CDR3, as DNA: TGTGCCAGCAGCCCAGCCGCGGATGGAAACACCATATATTTT. Residues: CASSPAADGNTIYF.

The rearrangement links TRBV28 to TRBJ1-2; TRBD1 agrees at 9 bases. J lost 0 bases, V lost 1 base, and 9 bases had no gene match. Germline V lookup: CDR1 MDHEN, CDR2 SYDVKM. This CDR3 is 18 amino acids long. The CDR3 nucleotides read TGTGCCAGCAGTTTATTGGGACAGGGACGACTACCTAACTATGGCTACACCTTC. Amino acid sequence: CASSLLGQGRLPNYGYTF.

J is TRBJ1-1 and V is TRBV5-6, with 9 bases matching TRBD1. The CDR3 has 15 residues. Germline CDR1 SGHDT, CDR2 YYEEEE. The junction had 9 bases not matched to a gene; V was cut back by 4 bases and J by 5 bases. DNA for the CDR3: TGTGCCAGCAGCGTTGGGGGACAGGGTGGGACTGAAGCTTTCTTT. Protein sequence: CASSVGGQGGTEAFF.

This chain connects TRBV5-5 to TRBJ1-1; D is undetermined. Trimming stripped 4 bases from V and 1 base from J, with 11 bases between. This CDR3 region has 14 residues. Germline lookup yields CDR1 SGHKS and CDR2 YYEKEE (reference sequence). The CDR3, as DNA: TGTGCCAGCAGCCGTAAGGTGGAGAACACTGAAGCTTTCTTT. Translating it yields CASSRKVENTEAFF. Variable domain in full (rest from reference TRBV5-5 and TRBJ1-1): DAGVTQSPTHLIKTRGQQVTLRCSPISGHKSVSWYQQVLGQGPQFIFQYYEKEERGRGNFPDRFSARQFPNYSSELNVNALLLGDSALYLCASSRKVENTEAFFGQGTRLTVV.

This rearrangement joins TRBV30 to TRBJ2-7; D is ambiguous. The CDR3 runs 13 residues. V was pared by 1 base and J by 2 bases, with 9 bases between. Germline V gene data show CDR1 as GTSNPN and CDR2 as SVGIG (reference sequence). The CDR3 DNA follows: TGTGCCTGGAGTGCGGGCCAAGCCTACGAGCAGTACTTC. As protein: CAWSAGQAYEQYF.

As regards this clone: Other DNA sequences in this sample translate to the same CDR3. The V gene is TRBV10-3, the J gene TRBJ1-1; D is unclear. Trimming cost V 4 bases and J 5 bases, with 11 bases left between them. CDR1 and CDR2 from the germline V gene are ENHRY and SYGVKD. The CDR3 is made up of 13 amino acids. CDR3 DNA sequence: TGTGCCATCAGTGGGACTCCGAGGACTGAAGCTTTCTTT. Translating gives CAISGTPRTEAFF.

For this clone: The junction and the germline gene differ at one end; a read error may be behind it. CDR3 coding DNA: TGTGCCAGCAGTTTAAGACTAGCTGGTGACGAGCAGCACTTC. Its translation is CASSLRLAGDEQHF. The chain carries TRBV7-3 and TRBJ2-7, with TRBD2 matching 7 bases. The CDR3 is made up of 14 amino acids. The germline V gene encodes CDR1 SGHTA and CDR2 FQGTGA.

About this clone: The identical CDR3 is also encoded by other nucleotide sequences in the sample. The chain recombines TRBV4-1 with TRBJ1-5; D might be TRBD1 (6 bases). The CDR3 has 15 residues. Trimming left V 0 bases short and J 0 bases short, with 6 bases between. Germline CDR1 MGHRA, CDR2 YSYEKL. The CDR3 DNA sequence: TGCGCCAGCAGCCAAGACAGGGGTAGCAATCAGCCCCAGCATTTT. Amino acids: CASSQDRGSNQPQHF.

The genes are TRBV5-1 and TRBJ2-7; 13 bases match TRBD2. Germline-derived CDR1 and CDR2 are SGHRS and YFSETQ. This CDR3 has 16 amino acids. J was trimmed by 1 base and V by 4 bases; bases with no gene match: 5. The CDR3 loop is CASSAGLAGLSYEQYF. Here the CDR3 DNA reads TGCGCCAGCAGCGCGGGACTAGCGGGGTTGTCCTACGAGCAGTACTTC.

As for this clone: It may be a read error: a sequence one base away is much more abundant. This sample includes further DNA sequences coding for the same CDR3. The chain links TRBV7-2 to TRBJ2-7, with D uncertain. Trimming left V 5 bases short and J 2 bases short, with 4 bases between. Germline V lookup: CDR1 SGHTA, CDR2 FQGNSA. The CDR3 loop spans 11 amino acids. The CDR3 protein is CASSPTYEQYF. In DNA, the CDR3 is TGTGCCAGCAGCCCAACCTACGAGCAGTACTTC.